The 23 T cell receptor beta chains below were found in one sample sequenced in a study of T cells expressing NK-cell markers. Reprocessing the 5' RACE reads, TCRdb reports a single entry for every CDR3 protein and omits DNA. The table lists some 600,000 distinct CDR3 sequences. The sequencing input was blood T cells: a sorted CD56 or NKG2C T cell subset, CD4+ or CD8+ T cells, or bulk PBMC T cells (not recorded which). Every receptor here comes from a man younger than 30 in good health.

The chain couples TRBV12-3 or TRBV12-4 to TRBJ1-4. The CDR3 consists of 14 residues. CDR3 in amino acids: CASSFRQGGEKLFF.

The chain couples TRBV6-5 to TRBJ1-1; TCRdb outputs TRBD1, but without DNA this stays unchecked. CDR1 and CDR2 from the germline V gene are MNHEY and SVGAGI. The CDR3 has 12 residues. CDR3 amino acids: CASSLSGQEAFF.

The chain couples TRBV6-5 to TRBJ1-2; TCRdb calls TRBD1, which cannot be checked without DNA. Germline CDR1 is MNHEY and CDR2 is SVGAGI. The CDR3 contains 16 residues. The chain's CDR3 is CASSYFGQVGDYGYTF.

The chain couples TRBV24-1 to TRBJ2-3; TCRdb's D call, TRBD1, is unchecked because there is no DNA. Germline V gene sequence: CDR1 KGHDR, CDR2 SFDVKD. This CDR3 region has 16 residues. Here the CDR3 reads CATSDPFVGTEDTQYF.

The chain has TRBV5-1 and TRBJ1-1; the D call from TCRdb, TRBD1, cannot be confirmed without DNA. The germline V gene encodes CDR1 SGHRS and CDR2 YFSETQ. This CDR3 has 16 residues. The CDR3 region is CASSLVRTGLGTEAFF.

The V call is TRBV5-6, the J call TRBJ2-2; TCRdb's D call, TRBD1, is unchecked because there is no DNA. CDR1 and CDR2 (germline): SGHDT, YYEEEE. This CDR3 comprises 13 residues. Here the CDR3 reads CATGDRETGELFF.

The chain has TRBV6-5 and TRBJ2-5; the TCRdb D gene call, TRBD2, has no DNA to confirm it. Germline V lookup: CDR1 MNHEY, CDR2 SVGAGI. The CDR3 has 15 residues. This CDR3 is CASSARAGEWETQYF.

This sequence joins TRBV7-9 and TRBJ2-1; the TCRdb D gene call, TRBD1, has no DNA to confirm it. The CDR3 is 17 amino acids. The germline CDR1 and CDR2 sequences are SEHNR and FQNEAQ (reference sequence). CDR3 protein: CASSLERSASSYNEQFF.

The CDR3 reads CASTLGGGPYEQYF. The rearrangement links TRBV28 to TRBJ2-7; TCRdb returns TRBD1, unconfirmable since there is no DNA. The CDR3 is 14 residues long. From germline, CDR1 is MDHEN and CDR2 SYDVKM.

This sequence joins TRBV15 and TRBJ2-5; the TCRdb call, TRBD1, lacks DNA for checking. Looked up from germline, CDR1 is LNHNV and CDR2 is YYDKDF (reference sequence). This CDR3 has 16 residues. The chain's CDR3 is CATSGGSGQTRGTQYF. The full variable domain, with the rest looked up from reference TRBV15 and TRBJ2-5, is DAMVIQNPRYQVTQFGKPVTLSCSQTLNHNVMYWYQQKSSQAPKLLFHYYDKDFNNEADTPDNFQSRRPNTSFCFLDIRSPGLGDTAMYLCATSGGSGQTRGTQYFGPGTRLLVL.

The CDR3 is CASSNPSTGINSPLHF. V gene TRBV6-2 or TRBV6-3 combines with J gene TRBJ1-6; TCRdb picks TRBD1, but there is no DNA to check that call. The CDR3 spans 16 residues. From germline, CDR1 is MNHEY and CDR2 SVGEGT.

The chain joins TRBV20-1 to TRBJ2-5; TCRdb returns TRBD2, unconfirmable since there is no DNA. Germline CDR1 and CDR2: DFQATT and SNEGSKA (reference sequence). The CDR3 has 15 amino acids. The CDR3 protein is CSAYGLAGAGKTQYF.

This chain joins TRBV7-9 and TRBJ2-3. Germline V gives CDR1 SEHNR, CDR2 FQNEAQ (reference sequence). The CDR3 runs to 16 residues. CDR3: CASSLAQLVHTDTQYF.

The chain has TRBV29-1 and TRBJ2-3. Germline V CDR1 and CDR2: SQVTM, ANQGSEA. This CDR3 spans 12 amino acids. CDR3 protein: CSAEYGADTQYF.

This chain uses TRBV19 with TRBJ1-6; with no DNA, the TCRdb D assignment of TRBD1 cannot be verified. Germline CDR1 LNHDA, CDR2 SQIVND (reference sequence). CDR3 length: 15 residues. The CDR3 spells CASNRKSSYNSPLHF.

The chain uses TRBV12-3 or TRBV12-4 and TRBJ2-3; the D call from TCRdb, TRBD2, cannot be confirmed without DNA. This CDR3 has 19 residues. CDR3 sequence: CASSLLLAGGSAHTDTQYF.

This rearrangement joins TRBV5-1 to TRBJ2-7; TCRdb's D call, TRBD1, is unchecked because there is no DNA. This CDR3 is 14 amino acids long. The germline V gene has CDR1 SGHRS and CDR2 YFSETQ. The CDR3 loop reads CASSRGESSYEQYF.

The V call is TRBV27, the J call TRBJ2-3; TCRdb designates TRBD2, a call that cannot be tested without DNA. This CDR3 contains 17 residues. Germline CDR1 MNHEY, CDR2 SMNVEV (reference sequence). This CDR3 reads CASSFLGTSGITDTQYF.

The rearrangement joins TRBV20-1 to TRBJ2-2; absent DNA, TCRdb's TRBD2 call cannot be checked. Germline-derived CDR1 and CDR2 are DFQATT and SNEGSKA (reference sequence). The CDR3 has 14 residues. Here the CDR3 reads CSVQGRLAWGELFF.

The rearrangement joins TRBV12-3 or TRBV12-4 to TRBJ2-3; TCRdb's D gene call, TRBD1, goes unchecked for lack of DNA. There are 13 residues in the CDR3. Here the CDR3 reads CASTFSAGGTQYF.

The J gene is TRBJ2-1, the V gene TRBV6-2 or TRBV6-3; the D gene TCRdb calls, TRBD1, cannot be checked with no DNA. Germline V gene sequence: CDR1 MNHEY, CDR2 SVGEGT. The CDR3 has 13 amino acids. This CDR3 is CASTAQGINEQFF.

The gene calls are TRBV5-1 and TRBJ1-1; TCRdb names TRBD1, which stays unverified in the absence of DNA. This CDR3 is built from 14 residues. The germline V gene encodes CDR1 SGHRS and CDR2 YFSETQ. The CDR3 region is CASFPTGPNTEAFF.

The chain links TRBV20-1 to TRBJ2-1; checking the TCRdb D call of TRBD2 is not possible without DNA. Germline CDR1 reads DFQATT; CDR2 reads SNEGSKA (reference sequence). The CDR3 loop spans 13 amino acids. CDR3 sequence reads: CSARVAGGWEQFF.